These 18 T cell receptor beta chains originate from one sample sequenced in a study of T cells in Graves' hyperthyroidism and ophthalmopathy. Amplified TCR beta CDR3 regions derived from RNA transcripts. A first-round RT-PCR of the TCR CDR3 used the HTBI primer set. TCRdb independently ran MiXCR on the multiplex PCR reads; one entry per CDR3 protein. The sample includes some 600,000 distinct CDR3 sequences, 14% of them seen just once. Sequencing was done on a sample of blood. The origin of the receptors is a woman aged 30 to 39 with Graves' hyperthyroidism that later progressed to Graves' ophthalmopathy.

This clonotype was seen a few times. V usage is TRBV6-1 and J usage is TRBJ1-2; TRBD1 aligns across 9 bases. This CDR3 contains 15 residues. Germline V lookup: CDR1 MNHNS, CDR2 SASEGT. V lost 6 bases and J lost 4; bases outside the gene matches: 9. CDR3 nucleotides: TGTGCCAGCAGCTTAATAGAGGACAGGGGCTATGGCTACACCTTC. It codes for CASSLIEDRGYGYTF.

At least ten counts were recorded for this clonotype. The rearrangement uses TRBV10-3 and TRBJ2-5, with D unresolved. Germline V gene lookup returns CDR1 ENHRY and CDR2 SYGVKD. V gave up 6 bases and J gave up 2 bases, with 16 bases separating them. The CDR3 contains 15 residues. CDR3 amino acids: CAIRGSTTDQETQYF. Here the CDR3 DNA reads TGTGCCATCAGGGGTTCCACGACGGATCAAGAGACCCAGTACTTC.

The chain combines TRBV19 with TRBJ2-7, with D possibly TRBD2 on 6 matching bases. Trimming stripped 1 base from V and 6 bases from J, with 10 bases between. Germline V gene sequence: CDR1 LNHDA, CDR2 SQIVND (reference sequence). The CDR3 consists of 13 residues. The chain's CDR3 is CASSIVGEAEQYF. The CDR3 nucleotides read TGTGCCAGTAGTATAGTGGGGGAGGCCGAGCAGTACTTC.

A few counts support this clonotype. The gene calls are TRBV20-1 and TRBJ2-5; D not resolved. Trimming pared 6 bases from V and 4 bases from J, leaving 9 bases between. Germline V gene sequence: CDR1 DFQATT, CDR2 SNEGSKA (reference sequence). This CDR3 has 11 residues. CDR3 nucleotide sequence: TGCAGTGCGCCCTGGAGAGAGACCCAGTACTTC. Its translation: CSAPWRETQYF.

This clonotype occurred many times. The J gene is TRBJ1-3, the V gene TRBV6-1; D is uncertain. The germline V and J ends were trimmed by 8 bases and 0 bases, with 14 bases remaining between them. The CDR3 spans 15 residues. Germline CDR1 is MNHNS and CDR2 is SASEGT. The CDR3 DNA is TGTGCCAGCCCCTGTCGGGTGAGCTCTGGAAACACCATATATTTT. Translation: CASPCRVSSGNTIYF.

V and J are TRBV12-3 or TRBV12-4 and TRBJ2-1; 7 positions agree with TRBD2. Trimming took 5 bases from V and 7 from J; bases not matched to a gene: 11. The CDR3 runs to 15 residues. The CDR3: CASSTPLADSNEQFF. The CDR3 coding sequence is TGTGCCAGCAGTACCCCCCTAGCGGATTCTAATGAGCAGTTCTTC.

The rearrangement uses TRBV4-1 and TRBJ2-1; tentatively, D is TRBD2 (5 bases). V shed 4 bases and J shed 0 bases, with 13 bases lying between them. CDR3 length: 16 residues. Germline-derived CDR1 and CDR2 are MGHRA and YSYEKL. CDR3 sequence reads: CASSPHARASYNEQFF. The CDR3, as DNA: TGCGCCAGCAGCCCGCATGCGAGGGCCTCCTACAATGAGCAGTTCTTC.

V gene TRBV20-1 combines with J gene TRBJ2-1, with D possibly matching TRBD2 (5 bases). CDR1 and CDR2 (germline): DFQATT, SNEGSKA (reference sequence). V dropped 5 bases and J dropped 0 bases, with 14 bases sitting between them. The CDR3 has 15 amino acids. CDR3 in amino acids: CSAAWGDLSYNEQFF. DNA for the CDR3: TGCAGTGCTGCCTGGGGAGACCTCTCCTACAATGAGCAGTTCTTC.

This chain joins TRBV13 and TRBJ2-5; D possibly matches TRBD1 or TRBD2 (5 bases each). Germline CDR1 reads PRHDT; CDR2 reads FYEKMQ (reference sequence). The CDR3 sequence is 14 residues long. V gave up 1 base and J gave up 2 bases, with 8 bases separating them. The CDR3 loop reads CASSLVGEQETQYF. The DNA of the CDR3 is TGTGCCAGCAGCTTAGTGGGGGAACAAGAGACCCAGTACTTC.

This clonotype was seen at least ten times. The chain has TRBV11-3 and TRBJ2-1; TRBD1 is a possible D gene (6 bases). Germline lookup yields CDR1 SGHNT and CDR2 YENEEA. The CDR3 sequence is 18 residues long. Trimming took off 2 bases at V and 6 bases at J, with 23 bases between the two ends. The CDR3 DNA reads as TGTGCCAGCAGCTTAATCCCCCGTGTGGGGGCCTGGGGCAATGAGCAGTTCTTC. Amino acid sequence: CASSLIPRVGAWGNEQFF. The variable domain in full, completed from reference TRBV11-3 and TRBJ2-1, reads EAGVVQSPRYKIIEKKQPVAFWCNPISGHNTLYWYLQNLGQGPELLIRYENEEAVDDSQLPKDRFSAERLKGVDSTLKIQPAELGDSAVYLCASSLIPRVGAWGNEQFFGPGTRLTVL.

The sample holds many counts of this clonotype. The chain couples TRBV27 to TRBJ1-2; weak D call: TRBD1 (5 bases). Trimming took 0 bases from V and 3 from J, leaving 8 bases between them. The germline gives CDR1 MNHEY, CDR2 SMNVEV (reference sequence). The CDR3 totals 14 residues. The CDR3 spells CASSLSARDYGYTF. CDR3 sequence (DNA): TGTGCCAGCAGTTTATCAGCCAGGGACTATGGCTACACCTTC.

This clonotype was recorded a few times. The J gene is TRBJ2-7, the V gene TRBV24-1; D remains unclear. The CDR3 spans 13 residues. Trimming shortened V by 4 bases and J by 6 bases, and 12 bases separated the two germline ends. Per the germline V gene, CDR1 is KGHDR and CDR2 is SFDVKD. CDR3 bases: TGTGCCACCAGTGACTCCGTTCGAAGCGAGCAGTACTTC. As protein: CATSDSVRSEQYF.

This clonotype has a handful of counts. CDR3 coding DNA: TGTGCCAGCAGTGAAAGCGGGAGTAGTACCGGGGAGCTGTTTTTT. Translating gives CASSESGSSTGELFF. The rearrangement uses TRBV6-1 and TRBJ2-2, with 8 bases that match TRBD2. This CDR3 region has 15 residues. In germline, CDR1 is MNHNS, CDR2 SASEGT. With 2 bases clipped from V and 5 bases from J, the junction kept 4 bases outside the gene matches.

This clonotype has a count of ten or more. V gene TRBV27 combines with J gene TRBJ2-3; no clear D. V was pared by 6 bases and J by 6 bases, with 13 bases between. The germline gives CDR1 MNHEY, CDR2 SMNVEV (reference sequence). The CDR3 extends over 13 amino acids. This chain's CDR3 is CASSLDHPDTQYF. Here the CDR3 DNA reads TGTGCCAGCAGCCTCGACCACCCCGATACGCAGTATTTT.

The chain joins TRBV11-2 to TRBJ2-7, with TRBD2 matching 8 bases. CDR1 is SGHAT, CDR2 FQNNGV, per germline. The CDR3 extends over 16 amino acids. J gave up 2 bases and V 1 base, and 7 bases lay outside the gene matches. CDR3 in DNA: TGTGCCAGCAGCTTAGTTGCGGGAGGAGCCCCCTACGAGCAGTACTTC. It translates to CASSLVAGGAPYEQYF.

V and J are TRBV3-1 and TRBJ2-1, with 9 bases fitting TRBD2. Germline V lookup: CDR1 LGHDT, CDR2 YNNKEL (reference sequence). V dropped 2 bases and J dropped 6; count of bases not matched to a gene: 11. The CDR3 spans 17 residues. CDR3 coding DNA: TGTGCCAGCAGCCAACCCCCGGGGGGGACTAGCCTCAATGAGCAGTTCTTC. This gives the protein CASSQPPGGTSLNEQFF.

The chain carries TRBV6-5 and TRBJ2-7; 8 nucleotides line up with TRBD2. Germline V gene lookup returns CDR1 MNHEY and CDR2 SVGAGI. The CDR3 is 14 residues long. With 2 bases clipped from V and 3 bases from J, the junction kept 3 bases outside the gene matches. CDR3 DNA sequence: TGTGCCAGCAGTTACGTAGCGGGATTCTACGAGCAGTACTTC. This encodes CASSYVAGFYEQYF.

This clonotype has more than one count but fewer than ten. CDR3 coding DNA: TGCGCCAGCAGCCGCCCGCAGGGCACAGATACGCAGTATTTT. This codes for CASSRPQGTDTQYF. This chain links TRBV5-1 with TRBJ2-3; D remains ambiguous. Between the trimmed V and J ends, which lost 4 bases and 1 base, there was a span of 10 bases. The germline gives CDR1 SGHRS, CDR2 YFSETQ. The CDR3 is made up of 14 amino acids. Complete variable domain (other parts from reference TRBV5-1 and TRBJ2-3): KAGVTQTPRYLIKTRGQQVTLSCSPISGHRSVSWYQQTPGQGLQFLFEYFSETQRNKGNFPGRFSGRQFSNSRSEMNVSTLELGDSALYLCASSRPQGTDTQYFGPGTRLTVL.